Listed below are T cell receptor beta chains from one sample, sequenced in a study of OX40 agonist ivuxolimab in advanced cancers. The method was immunoSEQ multiplex PCR; TCRdb's version includes in-frame clones alone and lacks a portion of them. The sample lists around 70,000 clones; about 79% were seen once. The input for sequencing was CD4+ or CD8+ T cells sorted from blood, taken in a trial of the OX40 agonist ivuxolimab. The receptors were gathered from an adult with an advanced solid tumor such as melanoma, head and neck, liver or kidney cancer. The CDR3 runs from the conserved cysteine through the conserved F or W. The D gene is left open where the match is weak. Where a row states a size, it is once, few, many or the class of an expanded clone; other rows omit it.

>NA|NA|TRBV7-2|TRBJ1-2
CASSLPGHLNYGYTF
TGTGCCAGCAGCTTGCCGGGACACCTTAACTATGGCTACACCTTC
>NA|NA|TRBV7-9|TRBJ2-2
CASRSGTLGGLYTGELFF
TGTGCCAGCAGGTCCGGGACGCTCGGGGGCCTCTACACCGGGGAGCTGTTTTTT
>NA|TRBD1|TRBV7-8|TRBJ1-6
CASSRTGSGLNSPLHF
TGTGCCAGCAGCCGGACAGGGTCGGGTTTGAATTCACCCCTCCACTTT
>NA|TRBD1|TRBV7-2|TRBJ1-2
CASSLQAGGRGGYTF
TGTGCCAGCAGCTTACAGGCAGGGGGCAGGGGCGGCTACACCTTC
>NA|NA|TRBV18|TRBJ2-5
CASSPVGQAQTQYF
TGTGCCAGCTCACCAGTTGGCCAGGCGCAGACCCAGTACTTC
>NA|TRBD1|TRBV7-2|TRBJ1-2
CASSRDRSDYGYTF
TGTGCCAGCAGCCGGGACAGGTCGGACTATGGCTACACCTTC
>NA|TRBD1|TRBV18|TRBJ1-1
CASSPRTGIGLNTEAFF
TGTGCCAGCTCACCGCGGACAGGGATTGGCTTGAACACTGAAGCTTTCTTT
>NA|NA|TRBV5-8|TRBJ2-3
CASSLFSPADTQYF
TGTGCCAGCAGCTTGTTTAGTCCCGCAGATACGCAGTATTTT
>NA|TRBD1|TRBV5-1|TRBJ1-4
CASSLAGGMATNEKLFF
TGCGCCAGCAGCTTGGCAGGGGGCATGGCAACTAATGAAAAACTGTTTTTT
>NA|TRBD1|TRBV11-2|TRBJ1-3
CASSSGGLGQGPGNTIYF
TGTGCCAGCAGCTCTGGAGGTCTTGGACAGGGTCCTGGAAACACCATATATTTT
>NA|NA|TRBV7-2|TRBJ1-1
CASSLVSETEAFF
TGTGCCAGCAGCTTAGTCTCAGAGACTGAAGCTTTCTTT
>NA|NA|TRBV7-2|TRBJ2-5
CASSLFSGVETQYF
TGTGCCAGCAGCTTATTTTCAGGGGTGGAGACCCAGTACTTC
>NA|TRBD2|TRBV11-3|TRBJ2-1
CASSPRTSADEQFF
TGTGCCAGCAGCCCTCGGACTAGCGCAGATGAGCAGTTCTTC
>NA|NA|TRBV7-9|TRBJ1-3
CASSLGAQNTIYF
TGTGCCAGCAGCTTAGGGGCCCAAAACACCATATATTTT
>NA|NA|TRBV4-1|TRBJ1-4
CASSQRGGGEKLFF
TGCGCCAGCAGCCAGAGGGGGGGAGGTGAAAAACTGTTTTTT
>once|NA|TRBV10-3|TRBJ2-5
CAISESGGAQETQYF
TGTGCCATCAGTGAGTCGGGGGGGGCCCAAGAGACCCAGTACTTC
>once|NA|TRBV11-3|TRBJ2-7
CASSFSGTYEQYF
TGTGCCAGCAGCTTCTCCGGAACATACGAGCAGTACTTC
>NA|NA|TRBV7-8|TRBJ1-3
CASTQRGRNTIYF
TGTGCCAGCACCCAAAGGGGGAGAAACACCATATATTTT
>NA|NA|TRBV6-4|TRBJ1-6
CASSDSTYGNSPLHF
TGTGCCAGCAGTGACTCTACCTATGGGAATTCACCCCTCCACTTT
>NA|TRBD1|TRBV27|TRBJ2-7
CASSFETGSRYEQYF
TGTGCCAGCAGTTTTGAGACAGGGTCTAGGTACGAGCAGTACTTC
>NA|TRBD1|TRBV4-3|TRBJ2-1
CASSQASQGQGINEQFF
TGCGCCAGCAGCCAAGCATCCCAGGGACAGGGTATCAATGAGCAGTTCTTC
>NA|NA|TRBV18|TRBJ1-1
CASSPRREGTEAFF
TGTGCCAGCTCGCCACGGCGGGAGGGCACTGAAGCTTTCTTT
>NA|NA|TRBV2|TRBJ1-5
CASSGGTGSGNQPQHF
TGTGCCAGCAGTGGTGGTACAGGATCGGGAAATCAGCCCCAGCATTTT
>NA|TRBD1|TRBV5-1|TRBJ2-7
CASTRGGQEAYEQYF
TGCGCCAGCACCCGCGGAGGACAGGAAGCCTACGAGCAGTACTTC
>few|NA|TRBV9|TRBJ1-2
CASSPWRGYYGYTF
TGTGCCAGCAGCCCCTGGAGGGGCTACTATGGCTACACCTTC
>NA|NA|TRBV5-8|TRBJ2-3
CASSPGGVADTQYF
TGTGCCAGCAGCCCCGGGGGCGTTGCAGATACGCAGTATTTT
>NA|NA|TRBV27|TRBJ2-2
CASSLTYTGPQAGTGELFF
TGTGCCAGCAGTTTGACATACACAGGCCCGCAAGCGGGTACCGGGGAGCTGTTTTTT
>few|NA|TRBV5-5|TRBJ2-5
CASSPLQAGLETQYF
TGTGCCAGCAGCCCTCTTCAGGCGGGGCTGGAGACCCAGTACTTC
>NA|NA|TRBV4-3|TRBJ2-4
CASSQDPVGAKNIQYF
TGCGCCAGCAGCCAAGATCCAGTGGGTGCCAAAAACATTCAGTACTTC
>NA|NA|TRBV19|TRBJ1-1
CASSILADAFF
TGTGCCAGTAGTATCCTTGCGGATGCTTTCTTT
>NA|TRBD2|TRBV4-1|TRBJ2-3
CATARAGISTDTQYF
TGCGCCACAGCTAGAGCGGGGATTAGCACAGATACGCAGTATTTT
>NA|NA|TRBV18|TRBJ1-2
CASSPAARPGYGYTF
TGTGCCAGCTCACCAGCCGCCAGGCCGGGCTATGGCTACACCTTC
>NA|TRBD1|TRBV7-8|TRBJ2-7
CASRPGQGYEQYF
TGTGCCAGCAGGCCGGGACAGGGTTACGAGCAGTACTTC
>NA|NA|TRBV5-1|TRBJ1-2
CASSLGWGRENGYTF
TGTGCCAGCAGCTTAGGGTGGGGCAGGGAGAATGGCTACACCTTC
>NA|NA|TRBV2|TRBJ1-2
CASSLTRQTYGYTF
TGTGCCAGCAGTCTTACGAGACAGACCTATGGCTACACCTTC
>NA|NA|TRBV29-1|TRBJ1-3
CSVKPRGNTIYF
TGCAGCGTTAAACCCAGGGGAAACACCATATATTTT
>few|TRBD2|TRBV6-5|TRBJ2-3
CASSPTPGTSGAQYF
TGTGCCAGCAGTCCGACTCCCGGGACTAGCGGGGCGCAGTATTTT
>NA|NA|TRBV28|TRBJ1-2
CASSLFGQTSVGYTF
TGTGCCAGCAGTTTATTTGGACAGACGTCCGTCGGCTACACCTTC
>NA|NA|TRBV4-1|TRBJ1-3
CASSQEGWVSGNTIYF
TGCGCCAGCAGCCAAGAAGGGTGGGTCTCTGGAAACACCATATATTTT
>once|NA|TRBV7-7|TRBJ2-5
CASSLGAGGRQETQYF
TGTGCTAGCAGCCTGGGGGCTGGGGGGCGCCAAGAGACCCAGTACTTC
>NA|TRBD1|TRBV19|TRBJ1-5
CASNTGTGRSNQPQHF
TGTGCCAGTAATACCGGGACAGGGCGCAGCAATCAGCCCCAGCATTTT
>NA|NA|TRBV7-8|TRBJ1-1
CASSISTGGTEAFF
TGTGCCAGCAGCATCTCGACGGGGGGGACTGAAGCTTTCTTT
>NA|NA|TRBV6-5|TRBJ2-5
CASSYREAQETQYF
TGTGCCAGCAGTTACCGTGAGGCCCAAGAGACCCAGTACTTC
>NA|NA|TRBV29-1|TRBJ1-1
CSVVPGGTEAFF
TGCAGCGTTGTTCCTGGGGGGACTGAAGCTTTCTTT
>NA|NA|TRBV18|TRBJ1-1
CASSPAGQSLTHTEAFF
TGTGCCAGCTCACCCGCCGGGCAGTCACTTACACACACTGAAGCTTTCTTT
>NA|NA|TRBV7-2|TRBJ2-6
CASSLASSGANVLTF
TGTGCCAGCAGCTTAGCGTCTTCTGGGGCCAACGTCCTGACTTTC
>NA|NA|TRBV6-5|TRBJ1-6
CASSRRVGNSPLHF
TGTGCCAGCAGTCGAAGGGTGGGGAATTCACCCCTCCACTTT
>NA|NA|TRBV5-1|TRBJ1-4
CASKGGREHEEKLFF
TGCGCCAGCAAAGGTGGACGGGAACATGAAGAAAAACTGTTTTTT
>NA|NA|TRBV11-2|TRBJ2-1
CASSSLRGPYNEQFF
TGTGCCAGCAGCTCCCTACGTGGACCCTACAATGAGCAGTTCTTC
>NA|NA|TRBV7-2|TRBJ1-1
CASSLDPGTEAFF
TGTGCCAGCAGCTTGGATCCGGGGACTGAAGCTTTCTTT
>NA|NA|TRBV5-1|TRBJ2-1
CASSLDFGAYNEQFF
TGCGCCAGCAGCTTGGACTTTGGGGCCTACAATGAGCAGTTCTTC
>NA|TRBD2|TRBV10-3|TRBJ2-3
CAIRLALNTDTQYF
TGTGCCATTAGACTAGCGCTAAACACAGATACGCAGTATTTT
>once|NA|TRBV5-5|TRBJ2-7
CASSLARTVSYEQYF
TGTGCCAGCAGCTTGGCCCGGACAGTTTCCTACGAGCAGTACTTC
>NA|NA|TRBV2|TRBJ1-2
CASSQEGRGYGYTF
TGTGCCAGCAGTCAGGAAGGGAGGGGGTATGGCTACACCTTC
>NA|NA|TRBV5-1|TRBJ1-3
CASSASGGNSGNTIYF
TGCGCCAGCAGCGCGTCCGGGGGAAACTCTGGAAACACCATATATTTT
>few|NA|TRBV18|TRBJ2-1
CATESGSNNEQFF
TGTGCCACTGAGTCGGGGTCCAACAATGAGCAGTTCTTC
>NA|NA|TRBV5-1|TRBJ2-2
CASSPSGTGELFF
TGCGCCAGCAGTCCCTCAGGAACCGGGGAGCTGTTTTTT
>NA|TRBD1|TRBV19|TRBJ1-5
CATQGQLGYSNQPQHF
TGTGCCACACAGGGGCAGTTGGGTTATAGCAATCAGCCCCAGCATTTT
>once|TRBD1|TRBV5-1|TRBJ2-7
CASSLGQGPNEQYF
TGCGCCAGCAGCTTGGGACAGGGTCCAAACGAGCAGTACTTC